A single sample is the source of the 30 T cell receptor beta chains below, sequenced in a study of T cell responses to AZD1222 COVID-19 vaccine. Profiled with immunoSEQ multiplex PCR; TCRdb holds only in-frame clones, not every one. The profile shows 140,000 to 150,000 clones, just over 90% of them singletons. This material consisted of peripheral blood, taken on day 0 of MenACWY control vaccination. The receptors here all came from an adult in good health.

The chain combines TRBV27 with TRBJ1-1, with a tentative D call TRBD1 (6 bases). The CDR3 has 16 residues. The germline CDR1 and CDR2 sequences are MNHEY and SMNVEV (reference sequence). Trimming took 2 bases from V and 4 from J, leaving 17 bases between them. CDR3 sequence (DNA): TGTGCCAGCAGTTTAAGTTCAAGGCAGGGGACCACTGAAGCTTTCTTT. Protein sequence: CASSLSSRQGTTEAFF.

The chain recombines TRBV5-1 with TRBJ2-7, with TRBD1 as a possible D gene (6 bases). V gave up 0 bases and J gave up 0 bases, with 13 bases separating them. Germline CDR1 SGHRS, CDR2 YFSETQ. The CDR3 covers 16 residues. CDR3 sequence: CASSLGTAALSYEQYF. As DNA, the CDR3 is TGCGCCAGCAGCTTGGGGACAGCTGCACTCTCCTACGAGCAGTACTTC.

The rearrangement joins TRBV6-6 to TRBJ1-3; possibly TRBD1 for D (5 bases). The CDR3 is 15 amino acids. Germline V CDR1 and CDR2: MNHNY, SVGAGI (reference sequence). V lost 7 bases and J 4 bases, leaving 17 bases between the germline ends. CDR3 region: CASKVSGQGGNTIYF. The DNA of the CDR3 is TGTGCCAGCAAAGTATCCGGGCAGGGCGGAAACACCATATATTTT.

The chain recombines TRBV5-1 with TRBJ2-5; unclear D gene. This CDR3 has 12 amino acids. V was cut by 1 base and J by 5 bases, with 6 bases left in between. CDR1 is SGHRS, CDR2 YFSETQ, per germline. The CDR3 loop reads CASSLNGETQYF. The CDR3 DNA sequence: TGCGCCAGCAGCTTGAACGGGGAGACCCAGTACTTC.

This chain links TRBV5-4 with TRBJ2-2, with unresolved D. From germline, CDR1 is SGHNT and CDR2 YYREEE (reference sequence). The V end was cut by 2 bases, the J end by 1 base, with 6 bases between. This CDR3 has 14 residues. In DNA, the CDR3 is TGTGCCAGCAGCTTTCTGGGGAACACCGGGGAGCTGTTTTTT. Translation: CASSFLGNTGELFF.

CDR3 sequence (DNA): TGTGCCAGCAGGGGGGGGTCCGAAGCTTTCTTT. Amino acid sequence: CASRGGSEAFF. J is TRBJ1-1 and V is TRBV3-1 (or the pseudogene TRBV3-2); possible D gene TRBD1, 5 bases. CDR3 length: 11 amino acids. Trimming took 6 bases from V and 8 from J, leaving 10 bases between them. Germline V gene lookup returns CDR1 LGHDT and CDR2 YNNKEL (reference sequence).

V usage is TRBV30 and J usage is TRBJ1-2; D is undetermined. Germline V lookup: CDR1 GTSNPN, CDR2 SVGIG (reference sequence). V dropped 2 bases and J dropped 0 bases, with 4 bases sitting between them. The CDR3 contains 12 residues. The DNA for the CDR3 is TGTGCCTGGAGTCTTTCTAACTATGGCTACACCTTC. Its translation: CAWSLSNYGYTF. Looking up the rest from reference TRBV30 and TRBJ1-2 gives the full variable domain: SQTIHQWPATLVQPVGSPLSLECTVEGTSNPNLYWYRQAAGRGLQLLFYSVGIGQISSEVPQNLSASRPQDRQFILSSKKLLLSDSGFYLCAWSLSNYGYTFGSGTRLTVV.

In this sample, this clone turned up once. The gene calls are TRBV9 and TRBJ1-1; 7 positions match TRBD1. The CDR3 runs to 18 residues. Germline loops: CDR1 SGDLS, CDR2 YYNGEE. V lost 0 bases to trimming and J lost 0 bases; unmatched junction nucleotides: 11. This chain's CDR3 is CASSVGRDRVPMNTEAFF. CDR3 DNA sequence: TGTGCCAGCAGCGTAGGGCGTGACAGGGTACCAATGAACACTGAAGCTTTCTTT.

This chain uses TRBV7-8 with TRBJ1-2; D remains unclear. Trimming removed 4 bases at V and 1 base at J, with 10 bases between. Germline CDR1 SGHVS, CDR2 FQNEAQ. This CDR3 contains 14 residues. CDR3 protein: CASSWLTDNYGYTF. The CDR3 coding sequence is TGTGCCAGCAGCTGGTTAACAGATAACTATGGCTACACCTTC.

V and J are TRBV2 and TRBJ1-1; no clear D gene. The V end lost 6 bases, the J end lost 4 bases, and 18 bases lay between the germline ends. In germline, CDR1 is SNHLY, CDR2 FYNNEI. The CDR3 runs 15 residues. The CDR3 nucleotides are TGTGCCAGCAGAGCAGAACGGGGTATGGGCACTGAAGCTTTCTTT. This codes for CASRAERGMGTEAFF. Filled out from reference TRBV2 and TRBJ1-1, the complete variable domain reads EPEVTQTPSHQVTQMGQEVILRCVPISNHLYFYWYRQILGQKVEFLVSFYNNEISEKSEIFDDQFSVERPDGSNFTLKIRSTKLEDSAMYFCASRAERGMGTEAFFGQGTRLTVV.

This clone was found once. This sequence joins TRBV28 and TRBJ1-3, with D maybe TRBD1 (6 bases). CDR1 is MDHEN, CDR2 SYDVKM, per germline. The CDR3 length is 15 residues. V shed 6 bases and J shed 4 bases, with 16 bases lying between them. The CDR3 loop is CASRLPGASGNTIYF. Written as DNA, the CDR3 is TGTGCCAGCAGACTTCCGGGGGCCTCAGGAAACACCATATATTTT.

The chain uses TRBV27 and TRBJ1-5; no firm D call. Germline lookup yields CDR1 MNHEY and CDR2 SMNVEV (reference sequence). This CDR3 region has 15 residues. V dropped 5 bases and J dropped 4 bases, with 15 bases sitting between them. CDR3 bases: TGTGCCAGCAGTCCCTTCCTAAGGGTTAATCAGCCCCAGCATTTT. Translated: CASSPFLRVNQPQHF.

This chain's CDR3 is CASSQDLWGLAISGNTIYF. The CDR3 nucleotides read TGTGCCAGCAGCCAAGATCTATGGGGACTGGCCATCTCTGGAAACACCATATATTTT. The J gene is TRBJ1-3, the V gene TRBV3-1 (or the pseudogene TRBV3-2), with a possible D match to TRBD1 (5 bases). CDR1 LGHDT and CDR2 YNNKEL come from the germline V gene (reference sequence). This CDR3 region has 19 residues. Trimming removed 0 bases from V and 0 bases from J, with 18 bases in between.

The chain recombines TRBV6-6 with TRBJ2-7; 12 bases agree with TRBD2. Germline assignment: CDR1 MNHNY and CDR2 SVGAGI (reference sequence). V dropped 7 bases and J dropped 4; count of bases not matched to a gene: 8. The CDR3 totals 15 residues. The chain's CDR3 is CASTSGLAGKYEQYF. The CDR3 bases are TGTGCCAGCACCTCCGGACTAGCGGGAAAATACGAGCAGTACTTC.

The CDR3 DNA follows: TGTGCCAGCAGTTACTCGGGGAGAGGGCAGCCCCAGCATTTT. Translating gives CASSYSGRGQPQHF. This chain links TRBV6-5 with TRBJ1-5; D unclear. Trimming shortened V by 0 bases and J by 7 bases, and 10 bases separated the two germline ends. Germline V gene lookup returns CDR1 MNHEY and CDR2 SVGAGI. The CDR3 covers 14 residues.

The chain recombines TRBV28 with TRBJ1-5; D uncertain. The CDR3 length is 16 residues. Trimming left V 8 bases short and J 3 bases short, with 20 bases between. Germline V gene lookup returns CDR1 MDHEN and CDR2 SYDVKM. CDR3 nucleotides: TGTGCCAGCGTGACATCTCCTGTGGAATACAATCAGCCCCAGCATTTT. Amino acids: CASVTSPVEYNQPQHF.

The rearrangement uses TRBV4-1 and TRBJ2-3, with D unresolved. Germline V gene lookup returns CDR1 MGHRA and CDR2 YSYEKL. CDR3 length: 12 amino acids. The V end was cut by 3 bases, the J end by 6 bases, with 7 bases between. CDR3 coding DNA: TGCGCCAGCAGCCATGATTCGGATACGCAGTATTTT. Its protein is CASSHDSDTQYF.

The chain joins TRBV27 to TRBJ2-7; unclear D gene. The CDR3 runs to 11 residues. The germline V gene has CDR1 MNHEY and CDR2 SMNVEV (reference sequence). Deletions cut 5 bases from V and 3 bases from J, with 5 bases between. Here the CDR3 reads CASSPHYEQYF. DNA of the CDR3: TGTGCCAGCAGTCCCCACTACGAGCAGTACTTC.

Here the CDR3 reads CASSYTDRAEAFF. The CDR3 bases are TGTGCCAGCAGCTATACGGACAGGGCTGAAGCTTTCTTT. The V and J genes are TRBV7-9 and TRBJ1-1, with 8 bases identical to TRBD1. V gave up 4 bases and J gave up 6 bases; unmatched junction bases: 4. The CDR3 covers 13 residues. Germline CDR1 and CDR2: SEHNR and FQNEAQ (reference sequence).

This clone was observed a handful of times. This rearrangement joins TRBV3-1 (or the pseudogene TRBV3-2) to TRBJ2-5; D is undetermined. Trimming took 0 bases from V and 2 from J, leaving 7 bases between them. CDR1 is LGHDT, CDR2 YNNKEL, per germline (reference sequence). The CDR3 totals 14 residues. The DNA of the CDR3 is TGTGCCAGCAGCCAAGAAGGGCTACAAGAGACCCAGTACTTC. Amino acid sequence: CASSQEGLQETQYF.

The DNA of the CDR3 is TGTGCCAGCAGCGCGACGGGCGGAAATGAAAAACTGTTTTTT. Residues: CASSATGGNEKLFF. This chain uses TRBV6-5 with TRBJ1-4, with no clear D. CDR1 and CDR2 (germline): MNHEY, SVGAGI. V lost 6 bases and J 5 bases, leaving 13 bases between the germline ends. CDR3 length equals 14 residues.

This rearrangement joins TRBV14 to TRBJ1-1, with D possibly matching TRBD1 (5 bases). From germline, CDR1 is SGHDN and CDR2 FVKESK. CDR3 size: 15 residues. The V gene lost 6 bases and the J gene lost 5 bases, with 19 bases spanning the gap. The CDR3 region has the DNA TGTGCCAGCAGGGACGGGACCGAAACGGGGACTGAAGCTTTCTTT. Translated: CASRDGTETGTEAFF. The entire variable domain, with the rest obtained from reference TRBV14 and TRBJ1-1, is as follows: EAGVTQFPSHSVIEKGQTVTLRCDPISGHDNLYWYRRVMGKEIKFLLHFVKESKQDESGMPNNRFLAERTGGTYSTLKVQPAELEDSGVYFCASRDGTETGTEAFFGQGTRLTVV.

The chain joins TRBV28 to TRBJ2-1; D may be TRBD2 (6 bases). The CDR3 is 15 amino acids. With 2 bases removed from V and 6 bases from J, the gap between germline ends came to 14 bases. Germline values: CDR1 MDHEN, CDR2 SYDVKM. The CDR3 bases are TGTGCCAGCAGTTTAATCGGCGGGGCCCCCAATGAGCAGTTCTTC. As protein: CASSLIGGAPNEQFF.

In DNA form, the CDR3 reads TGTGCCAGCAGTCGACCGATTAGCACAGATACGCAGTATTTT. Translation gives CASSRPISTDTQYF. The chain joins TRBV27 to TRBJ2-3; the D is unclear. This CDR3 contains 14 residues. From germline, CDR1 is MNHEY and CDR2 SMNVEV (reference sequence). The V and J ends lost 5 bases and 0 bases respectively, with 9 bases between them.

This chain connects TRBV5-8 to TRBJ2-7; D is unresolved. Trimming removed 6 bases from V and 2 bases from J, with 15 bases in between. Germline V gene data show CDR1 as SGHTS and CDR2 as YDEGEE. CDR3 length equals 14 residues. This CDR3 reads CASTSGSLAYEQYF. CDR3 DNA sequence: TGTGCCAGCACCTCAGGATCCTTGGCCTACGAGCAGTACTTC.

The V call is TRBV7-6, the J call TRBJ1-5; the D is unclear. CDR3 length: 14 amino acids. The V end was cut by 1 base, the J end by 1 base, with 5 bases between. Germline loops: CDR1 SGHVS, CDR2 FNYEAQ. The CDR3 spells CASSLGISNQPQHF. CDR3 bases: TGTGCCAGCAGCTTAGGGATAAGCAATCAGCCCCAGCATTTT. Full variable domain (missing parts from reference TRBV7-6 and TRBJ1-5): GAGVSQSPRYKVTKRGQDVALRCDPISGHVSLYWYRQALGQGPEFLTYFNYEAQQDKSGLPNDRFSAERPEGSISTLTIQRTEQRDSAMYRCASSLGISNQPQHFGDGTRLSIL.

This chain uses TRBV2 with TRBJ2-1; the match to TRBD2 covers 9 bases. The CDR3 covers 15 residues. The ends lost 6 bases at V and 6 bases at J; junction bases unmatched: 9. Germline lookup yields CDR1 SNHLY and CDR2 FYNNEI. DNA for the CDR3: TGTGCCAGCAGGAGGGCGGGAGGGCCCCGCAATGAGCAGTTCTTC. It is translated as CASRRAGGPRNEQFF.

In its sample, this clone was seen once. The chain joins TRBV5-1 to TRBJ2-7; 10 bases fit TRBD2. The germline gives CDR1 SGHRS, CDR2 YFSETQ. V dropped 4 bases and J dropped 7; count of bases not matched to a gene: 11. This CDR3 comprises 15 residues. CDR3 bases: TGCGCCAGCAGCCCCCCGCTAGCGGGGGTTGAGGAGCAGTACTTC. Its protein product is CASSPPLAGVEEQYF.

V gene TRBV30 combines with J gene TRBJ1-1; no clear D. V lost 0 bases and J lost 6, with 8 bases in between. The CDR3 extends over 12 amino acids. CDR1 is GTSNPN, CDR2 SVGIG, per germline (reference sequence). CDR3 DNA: TGTGCCTGGAGTGTTCGGGGATCTGAAGCTTTCTTT. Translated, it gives CAWSVRGSEAFF.

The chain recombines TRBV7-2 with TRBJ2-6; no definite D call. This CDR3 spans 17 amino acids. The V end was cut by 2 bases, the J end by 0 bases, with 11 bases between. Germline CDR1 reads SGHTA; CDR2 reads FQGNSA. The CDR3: CASSLLGPGSGANVLTF. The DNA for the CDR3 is TGTGCCAGCAGCTTACTCGGGCCGGGCTCTGGGGCCAACGTCCTGACTTTC.